Detailed here is one TCR beta chain. The antigen is undetermined. The CDR3 spans 14 residues. This sample is drawn from a study of shared clonotypes between healthy human individuals. General study points: In having few donors, the study represented limited genetic and exposure-history diversity.

Generated by immunoSEQ multiplex PCR, the TCRdb table keeps only in-frame clones and is missing some. In the table there are 550,000 to 850,000 clones, roughly 72% of which are singletons. The source of this sequence is a woman in her 30s in good health. The rearrangement links TRBV1 to TRBJ2-7. TRBV1 is assigned pseudogene status. The sample was memory CD4+ T cells sorted from blood. Sample subset: CD45RA-negative fraction. CDR3 bases: TGCACCAGCAGACCCCTAGGGAACCTCTACGAGCAGTACTTC. Its translation: CTSRPLGNLYEQYF.